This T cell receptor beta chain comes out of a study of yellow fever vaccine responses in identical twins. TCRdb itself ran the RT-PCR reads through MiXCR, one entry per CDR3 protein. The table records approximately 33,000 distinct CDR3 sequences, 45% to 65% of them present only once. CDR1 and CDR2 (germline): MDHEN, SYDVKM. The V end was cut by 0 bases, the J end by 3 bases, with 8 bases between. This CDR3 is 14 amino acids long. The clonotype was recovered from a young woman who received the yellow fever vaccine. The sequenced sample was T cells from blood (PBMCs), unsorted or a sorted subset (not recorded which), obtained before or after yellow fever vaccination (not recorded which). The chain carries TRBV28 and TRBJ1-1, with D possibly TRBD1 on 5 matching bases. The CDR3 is CASSLWQGYTEAFF. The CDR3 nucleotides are TGTGCCAGCAGTTTATGGCAGGGATACACTGAAGCTTTCTTT.